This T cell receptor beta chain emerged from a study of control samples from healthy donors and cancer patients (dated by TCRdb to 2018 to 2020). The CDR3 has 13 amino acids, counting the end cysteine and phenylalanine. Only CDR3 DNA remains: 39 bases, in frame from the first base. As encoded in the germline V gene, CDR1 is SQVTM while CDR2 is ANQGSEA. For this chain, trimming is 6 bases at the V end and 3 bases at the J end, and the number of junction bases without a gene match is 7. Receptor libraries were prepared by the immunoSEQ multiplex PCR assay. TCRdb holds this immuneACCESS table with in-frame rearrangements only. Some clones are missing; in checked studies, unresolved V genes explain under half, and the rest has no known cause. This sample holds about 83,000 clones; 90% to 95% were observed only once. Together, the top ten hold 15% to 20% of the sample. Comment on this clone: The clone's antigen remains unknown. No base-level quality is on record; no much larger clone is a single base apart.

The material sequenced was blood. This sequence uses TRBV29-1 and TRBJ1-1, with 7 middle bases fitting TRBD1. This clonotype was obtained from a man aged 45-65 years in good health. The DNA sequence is TGCAGCGTACAGACAGGGAGGGACACTGAAGCTTTCTTT. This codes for CSVQTGRDTEAFF.